Each of the 24 T cell receptor beta chains below was sequenced from the same sample in a study of blood T cells in healthy people across ages (dated by TCRdb to about 2015). Library generation was performed with 5' RACE. This sample was sequenced with an Illumina HiSeq 2500. A second PCR of roughly 7 to 12 cycles was run with a J-beta primer mix and a sample-barcoded 5' primer. TCRdb handled the public reads itself, with Q25 trimming in fastp and clone calling in MiXCR, and kept productive beta chains. Every CDR3 protein is listed once, alongside the most common genes and DNA of its rows. Present in this sample are 590,000 or so distinct CDR3 sequences, around 31% of which were seen just once. Clones ranked in the top ten supply around 16% of the sample. Sequencing input: blood. The receptors shown here come from a woman of 80 years or more in good health.

As concerns this clonotype: This may arise from a read error, as a much more abundant clone is one base away. The rearrangement uses TRBV20-1 and TRBJ1-5; no clear D gene. The CDR3 length is 16 residues. V was shortened by 0 bases and J by 0 bases, with 12 bases between the two germline ends. The V gene's germline CDR1 is DFQATT and CDR2 SNEGSKA (reference sequence). CDR3: CSARDGWAHSNQPQHF. The CDR3 coding sequence is TGCAGTGCTAGAGATGGTTGGGCCCATAGCAATCAGCCCCAGCATTTT.

The chain employs TRBV6-2 or TRBV6-3 and TRBJ2-1; D remains ambiguous. Germline V lookup: CDR1 MNHEY, CDR2 SVGEGT. V lost 0 bases, J lost 0 bases, and 15 bases lay in between. The CDR3 consists of 18 residues. The CDR3 reads CASSYSLRSRTSYNEQFF. The CDR3, as DNA: TGTGCCAGCAGTTACTCGCTTCGGTCCCGGACCTCCTACAATGAGCAGTTCTTC.

Here the CDR3 DNA reads TGTGCCAGCAGTCCCTGGGATCCGAACACCGGGGAGCTGTTTTTT. Its translation is CASSPWDPNTGELFF. This chain connects TRBV6-5 to TRBJ2-2; D not certain. Germline CDR1 and CDR2: MNHEY and SVGAGI. This CDR3 comprises 15 residues. Deletions cut 5 bases from V and 0 bases from J, with 10 bases between.

The gene calls are TRBV30 and TRBJ1-5, with 9 bases lining up with TRBD1. Trimming cost V 1 base and J 1 base; bases outside gene matches: 5. The CDR3 consists of 16 residues. Germline loops: CDR1 GTSNPN, CDR2 SVGIG (reference sequence). The CDR3: CAWSAIGTGSNQPQHF. The CDR3, as DNA: TGTGCCTGGAGTGCTATAGGGACAGGGAGCAATCAGCCCCAGCATTTT. Variable domain in full (rest from reference TRBV30 and TRBJ1-5): SQTIHQWPATLVQPVGSPLSLECTVEGTSNPNLYWYRQAAGRGLQLLFYSVGIGQISSEVPQNLSASRPQDRQFILSSKKLLLSDSGFYLCAWSAIGTGSNQPQHFGDGTRLSIL.

This clonotype was counted a few times. The CDR3 coding sequence is TGTGCCAGCACGCTTTACGGTTCGTCCCAGCATTTT. It is translated as CASTLYGSSQHF. The V gene is TRBV28, the J gene TRBJ1-5, with D unresolved. The V end lost 7 bases, the J end lost 11 bases, and 15 bases lay between the germline ends. The CDR3 length is 12 residues. The germline V gene encodes CDR1 MDHEN and CDR2 SYDVKM. Full variable domain (rest looked up from reference TRBV28 and TRBJ1-5): DVKVTQSSRYLVKRTGEKVFLECVQDMDHENMFWYRQDPGLGLRLIYFSYDVKMKEKGDIPEGYSVSREKKERFSLILESASTNQTSMYLCASTLYGSSQHFGDGTRLSIL.

As concerns this clonotype: It may be a read error: a sequence one base away is much more abundant. V and J are TRBV6-2 or TRBV6-3 and TRBJ1-1, with a weak D call TRBD1 (6 bases). V lost 8 bases and J lost 1, with 17 bases in between. CDR1 MNHEY and CDR2 SVGEGT come from the germline V gene. This CDR3 region has 15 residues. Here the CDR3 DNA reads TGTGCCAGCGGCCCCCGCGGCAGGGGGAACACTGAAGCTTTCTTT. Translation gives CASGPRGRGNTEAFF.

This clonotype was picked up many times. This chain links TRBV30 with TRBJ1-5; D is perhaps TRBD1 (5 bases). Germline values: CDR1 GTSNPN, CDR2 SVGIG (reference sequence). V was shortened by 0 bases and J by 2 bases, with 14 bases between the two germline ends. The CDR3 is 16 amino acids. The CDR3 protein is CAWSVRETEGNQPQHF. The CDR3 DNA follows: TGTGCCTGGAGTGTACGTGAGACAGAGGGCAATCAGCCCCAGCATTTT.

This clonotype came up many times. This may be a read error: a much more frequent sequence differs by one nucleotide. The gene calls are TRBV7-2 and TRBJ2-5; 10 bases fit TRBD2. CDR1 is SGHTA and CDR2 is FQGNSA in the germline V gene. This CDR3 has 16 amino acids. V shed 3 bases and J 11 bases; nucleotides not matched to a gene: 15. CDR3 DNA: TGTGCCAGCAGCTTGACTTCTAGCGGGGGCCGCAATGAGCAGTACTTC. It specifies CASSLTSSGGRNEQYF.

This clonotype showed up just once. A clone one base away is much larger, so this may be a read error. The genes are TRBV18 and TRBJ2-1; 11 bases agree with TRBD1. V shed 4 bases, J shed 10 bases, and the junction held 12 bases outside the gene matches. Germline V gene data show CDR1 as KGHSH and CDR2 as LQKENI. The CDR3 spans 16 residues. The CDR3 spells CASSRDTGQGVWEQFF. CDR3 coding DNA: TGTGCCAGCTCACGGGACACGGGACAGGGGGTCTGGGAGCAGTTCTTC.

This clonotype was seen repeatedly, ten times or more. The chain couples TRBV27 to TRBJ2-1; a possible D gene is TRBD2 (6 bases). Germline CDR1 and CDR2: MNHEY and SMNVEV (reference sequence). V lost 8 bases and J lost 6, with 14 bases in between. The CDR3 length is 13 residues. The CDR3 DNA follows: TGTGCCAGCTCTAACGGGGACTTCAATGAGCAGTTCTTC. Protein: CASSNGDFNEQFF.

This clonotype came up many times. The chain has TRBV6-2 or TRBV6-3 and TRBJ2-5; D gene uncertain. The length of the CDR3 is 12 residues. Germline V CDR1 and CDR2: MNHEY, SVGEGT. V was trimmed by 5 bases and J by 5 bases, leaving 9 bases between them. CDR3 in amino acids: CASSPTSETQYF. The CDR3 nucleotides read TGTGCCAGCAGTCCCACGTCGGAGACCCAGTACTTC.

The rearrangement joins TRBV5-1 to TRBJ1-1; tentatively, D is TRBD1 (5 bases). CDR3 size: 15 residues. V gave up 4 bases and J gave up 2 bases, with 15 bases separating them. Germline CDR1 reads SGHRS; CDR2 reads YFSETQ. The CDR3 loop reads CASSPAPTANTEAFF. The CDR3 region has the DNA TGCGCCAGCAGCCCTGCCCCGACAGCTAACACTGAAGCTTTCTTT.

This clonotype was counted a few times. One junction end disagrees with the germline gene, perhaps due to a read error. The J gene is TRBJ2-1, the V gene TRBV6-2 or TRBV6-3; the match to TRBD2 covers 9 bases. The germline CDR1 and CDR2 sequences are MNHEY and SVGEGT. The CDR3 loop spans 16 amino acids. CDR3: CASSYSGGGVYNEQYF. Written as DNA, the CDR3 is TGTGCCAGCAGTTACAGTGGCGGGGGGGTTTACAATGAGCAGTACTTT.

This clonotype was seen at least ten times. The gene calls are TRBV29-1 and TRBJ2-3; D may correspond to TRBD1 or TRBD2 (5 bases each). There are 17 residues in the CDR3. The germline V and J ends were trimmed by 0 bases and 0 bases, with 16 bases remaining between them. The germline CDR1 and CDR2 sequences are SQVTM and ANQGSEA. Here the CDR3 reads CSVEDWPGTLSTDTQYF. The DNA for the CDR3 is TGCAGCGTTGAAGATTGGCCCGGGACGCTAAGCACAGATACGCAGTATTTT.

This clonotype was observed many times. The CDR3 protein is CASSQTVKETQYF. As DNA, the CDR3 is TGTGCCAGCAGCCAGACAGTTAAAGAGACCCAGTACTTC. This chain uses TRBV7-9 with TRBJ2-5; D might be TRBD1 (5 bases). CDR3 length equals 13 residues. V was pared by 5 bases and J by 3 bases, with 10 bases between. Germline lookup yields CDR1 SEHNR and CDR2 FQNEAQ (reference sequence). The variable domain in full, completed from reference TRBV7-9 and TRBJ2-5, reads DTGVSQNPRHKITKRGQNVTFRCDPISEHNRLYWYRQTLGQGPEFLTYFQNEAQLEKSRLLSDRFSAERPKGSFSTLEIQRTEQGDSAMYLCASSQTVKETQYFGPGTRLLVL.

The rearrangement uses TRBV6-5 and TRBJ2-5; 9 nucleotides agree with TRBD2. This CDR3 spans 16 amino acids. Germline-derived CDR1 and CDR2 are MNHEY and SVGAGI. J lost 6 bases, V lost 6 bases, and 14 bases had no gene match. The CDR3 is CASRFPAGGGQQTQYF. CDR3 nucleotides: TGTGCCAGCAGGTTCCCAGCGGGGGGAGGCCAGCAGACCCAGTACTTC.

This chain connects TRBV7-8 to TRBJ2-7; possibly TRBD1 for D (6 bases). There are 15 residues in the CDR3. Germline V gene sequence: CDR1 SGHVS, CDR2 FQNEAQ. Trimming took off 1 base at V and 3 bases at J, with 13 bases between the two ends. The CDR3, as DNA: TGTGCCAGCAGCTTAGGTTGGGGGCCTAACTACGAGCAGTACTTC. It yields the protein CASSLGWGPNYEQYF.

This chain joins TRBV10-3 and TRBJ2-5; D is possibly TRBD1 (5 bases). The V gene lost 6 bases and the J gene lost 4 bases, with 15 bases spanning the gap. Looked up from germline, CDR1 is ENHRY and CDR2 is SYGVKD. CDR3 length equals 14 residues. CDR3 bases: TGTGCCATCAGCGTCAGGGAAGGTCCAGAGACCCAGTACTTC. Protein sequence: CAISVREGPETQYF.

This clonotype was detected ten times or more. This rearrangement joins TRBV20-1 to TRBJ2-5; 13 bases are shared with TRBD2. The V and J ends lost 6 bases and 3 bases, in that order; junction bases with no gene match: 7. This CDR3 has 15 amino acids. CDR1 is DFQATT, CDR2 SNEGSKA, per germline (reference sequence). The CDR3 region is CSANEGLAGKETQYF. CDR3 sequence (DNA): TGCAGTGCAAACGAGGGACTAGCGGGGAAAGAGACCCAGTACTTC.

This clonotype was counted only a few times. It may be a read error: a sequence one base away is much more abundant. The chain carries TRBV20-1 and TRBJ2-1; 10 bases line up with TRBD2. Germline V CDR1 and CDR2: DFQATT, SNEGSKA (reference sequence). The CDR3 spans 15 residues. CDR3 sequence: CSAGGRAGGYNEQFF. The CDR3 bases are TGCAGCGCAGGCGGACGAGCGGGGGGGTACAATGAGCAGTTCTTC.

This clonotype ranks as medium-sized (0.01 to 0.1%). The DNA for the CDR3 is TGTGCCAGCAGCTTAGGATACTCCTACGAGCAGTACTTC. It codes for CASSLGYSYEQYF. The rearrangement links TRBV7-9 to TRBJ2-7; D is unclear. V was shortened by 1 base and J by 0 bases, with 4 bases between the two germline ends. The CDR3 sequence is 13 residues long. Looked up from germline, CDR1 is SEHNR and CDR2 is FQNEAQ (reference sequence). The full variable domain, rest sourced from reference TRBV7-9 and TRBJ2-7, is DTGVSQNPRHKITKRGQNVTFRCDPISEHNRLYWYRQTLGQGPEFLTYFQNEAQLEKSRLLSDRFSAERPKGSFSTLEIQRTEQGDSAMYLCASSLGYSYEQYFGPGTRLTVT.

This clonotype was counted at least ten times. This chain connects TRBV20-1 to TRBJ1-2; 7 nucleotides line up with TRBD1. CDR3 size: 13 residues. The junction had 5 bases not matched to a gene; V was cut back by 7 bases and J by 0 bases. CDR1 DFQATT and CDR2 SNEGSKA come from the germline V gene (reference sequence). CDR3 in amino acids: CSVLTGPNYGYTF. DNA for the CDR3: TGCAGTGTCTTGACAGGGCCTAACTATGGCTACACCTTC.

This clonotype was found a few times. This could be a read error, since a much larger clone is one nucleotide away. The CDR3 sequence is CSASMTSGGPHNEQYF. The CDR3 nucleotides are TGCAGTGCTAGCATGACTAGCGGGGGGCCTCACAATGAGCAGTACTTC. V is TRBV20-1 and J is TRBJ2-7, with TRBD2 matching 13 bases. The CDR3 is 16 amino acids. Trimming took 3 bases from V and 7 from J; bases not matched to a gene: 12. From germline, CDR1 is DFQATT and CDR2 SNEGSKA (reference sequence).

Worth noting for this clonotype: A read error is possible here, since a much larger clone lies one base away. The chain is built from TRBV14 and TRBJ2-7, with D perhaps given as TRBD1 or TRBD2 (5 bases each). CDR3 size: 15 residues. Trimming shortened V by 0 bases and J by 2 bases, and 11 bases separated the two germline ends. CDR1 is SGHDN and CDR2 is FVKESK in the germline V gene. The CDR3 coding sequence is TGTGCCAGCAGCCAAGAGCATGGGGGTACCTACGAGCAGTACTTC. This codes for CASSQEHGGTYEQYF. Looking up the rest from reference TRBV14 and TRBJ2-7 gives the full variable domain: EAGVTQFPSHSVIEKGQTVTLRCDPISGHDNLYWYRRVMGKEIKFLLHFVKESKQDESGMPNNRFLAERTGGTYSTLKVQPAELEDSGVYFCASSQEHGGTYEQYFGPGTRLTVT.